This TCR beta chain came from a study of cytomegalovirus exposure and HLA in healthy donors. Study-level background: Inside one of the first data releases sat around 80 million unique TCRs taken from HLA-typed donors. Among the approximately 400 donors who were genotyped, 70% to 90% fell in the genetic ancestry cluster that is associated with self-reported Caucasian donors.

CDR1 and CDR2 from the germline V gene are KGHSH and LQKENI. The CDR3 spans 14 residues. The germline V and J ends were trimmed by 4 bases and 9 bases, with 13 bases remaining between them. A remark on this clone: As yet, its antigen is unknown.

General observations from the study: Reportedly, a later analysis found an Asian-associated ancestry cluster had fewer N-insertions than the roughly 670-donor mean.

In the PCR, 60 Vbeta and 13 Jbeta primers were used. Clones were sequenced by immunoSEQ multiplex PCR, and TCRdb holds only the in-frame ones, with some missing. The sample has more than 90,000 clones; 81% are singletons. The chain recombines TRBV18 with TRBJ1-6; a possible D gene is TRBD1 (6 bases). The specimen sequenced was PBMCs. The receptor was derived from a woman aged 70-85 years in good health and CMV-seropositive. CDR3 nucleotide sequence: TGTGCCAGCTCACAACAGGGCTCCATTTCACCCCTCCACTTT. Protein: CASSQQGSISPLHF.